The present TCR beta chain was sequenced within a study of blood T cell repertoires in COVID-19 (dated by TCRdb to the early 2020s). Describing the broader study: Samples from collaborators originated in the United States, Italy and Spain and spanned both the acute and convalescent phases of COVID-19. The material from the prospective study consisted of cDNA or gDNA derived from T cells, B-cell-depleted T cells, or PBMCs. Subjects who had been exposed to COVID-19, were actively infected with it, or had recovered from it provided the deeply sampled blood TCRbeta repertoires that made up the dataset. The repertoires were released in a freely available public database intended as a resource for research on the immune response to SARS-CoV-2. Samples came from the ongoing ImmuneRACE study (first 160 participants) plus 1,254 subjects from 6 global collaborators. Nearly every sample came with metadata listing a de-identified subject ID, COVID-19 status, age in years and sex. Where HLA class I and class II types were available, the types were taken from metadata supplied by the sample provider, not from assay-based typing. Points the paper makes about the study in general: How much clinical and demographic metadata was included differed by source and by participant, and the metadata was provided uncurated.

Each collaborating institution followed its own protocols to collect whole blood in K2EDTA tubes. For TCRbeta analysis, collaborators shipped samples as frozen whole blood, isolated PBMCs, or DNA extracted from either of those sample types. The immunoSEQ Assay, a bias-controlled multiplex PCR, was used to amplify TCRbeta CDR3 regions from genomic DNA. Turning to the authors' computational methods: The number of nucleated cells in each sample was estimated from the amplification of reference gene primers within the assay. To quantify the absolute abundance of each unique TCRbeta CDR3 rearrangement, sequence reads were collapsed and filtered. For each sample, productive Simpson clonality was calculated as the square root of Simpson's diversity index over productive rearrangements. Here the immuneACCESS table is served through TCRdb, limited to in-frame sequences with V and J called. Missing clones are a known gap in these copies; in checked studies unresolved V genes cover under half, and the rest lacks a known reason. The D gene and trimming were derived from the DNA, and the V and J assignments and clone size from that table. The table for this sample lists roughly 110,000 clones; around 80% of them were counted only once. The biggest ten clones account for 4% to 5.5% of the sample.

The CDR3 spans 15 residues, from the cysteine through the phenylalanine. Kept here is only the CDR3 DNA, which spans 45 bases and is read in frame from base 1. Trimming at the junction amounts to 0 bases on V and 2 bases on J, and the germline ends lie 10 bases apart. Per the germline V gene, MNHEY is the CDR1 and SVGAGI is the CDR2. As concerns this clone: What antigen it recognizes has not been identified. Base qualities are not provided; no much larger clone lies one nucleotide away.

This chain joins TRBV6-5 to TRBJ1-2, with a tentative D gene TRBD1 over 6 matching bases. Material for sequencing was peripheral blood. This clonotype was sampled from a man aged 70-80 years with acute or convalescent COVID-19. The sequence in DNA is TGTGCCAGCAGTTACTCGACAGGAGTGAACTATGGCTACACCTTC. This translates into CASSYSTGVNYGYTF.